The clone carrying this T cell receptor (beta chain) was counted once. CDR3 length: 14 amino acids. Germline V CDR1 and CDR2: LNHDA, SQIVND (reference sequence). Deletions cut 7 bases from V and 2 bases from J, with 12 bases between. Original data processing: How many nucleated cells were present was estimated from reference gene primer amplification. Sequenced by immunoSEQ multiplex PCR; TCRdb stores in-frame clones only, minus some. The D gene and trimming were derived from the DNA, and the V and J assignments and clone size from that table. Here the sample spans some 240,000 clones, about nine tenths being singletons. This entry comes from a study of blood T cell repertoires in COVID-19. Study in general: The origin of the acute and convalescent COVID-19 samples was the United States, Italy and Spain.

The TCR comes from a man aged 60-69 years who had recovered from COVID-19. The rearrangement joins TRBV19 to TRBJ2-1; TRBD2 is a possible D gene (5 bases). The sample was peripheral blood. Written as DNA, the CDR3 is TGTGCCAGTAATAAGAGGGAAACCTACAATGAGCAGTTCTTC. Translating it yields CASNKRETYNEQFF.